The rows below give T cell receptor beta chains drawn from one sample of a study of blood T cell repertoires in COVID-19. Profiling relied on immunoSEQ multiplex PCR, and the TCRdb table lists in-frame clones only, not all of them. Found here are 300,000 to 400,000 clones, about 90% of them singletons; the top ten hold just under 6.5%. The source material was peripheral blood. These TCRs come from a woman aged 50 to 65 with COVID-19, enrolled during active disease. Both conserved end residues are part of each CDR3. A D gene is named only where the DNA matches it firmly. A clone size is listed for some rows: how often the clone was seen (once, few, many), or a class if it is expanded.

CASLETGSGGYTF	TGTGCCAGCCTCGAGACCGGCAGCGGTGGCTACACCTTC	TRBV12-3/TRBV12-4	TRBJ1-2	-	-
CASSIAGDRTYEQYF	TGTGCCAGCAGCATAGCGGGGGACAGAACCTACGAGCAGTACTTC	TRBV2	TRBJ2-7	-	TRBD2
CASSGTAFSYEQYF	TGTGCCAGCAGCGGGACAGCCTTCTCCTACGAGCAGTACTTC	TRBV3-1/TRBV3-2	TRBJ2-7	-	TRBD1
CASSPRSGRVGEQYF	TGTGCCAGCAGCCCGCGTAGCGGGAGGGTAGGCGAGCAGTACTTC	TRBV7-9	TRBJ2-7	-	TRBD2
CASSQPYRGRFNEQFF	TGTGCCAGCAGCCAACCATACAGGGGGCGCTTCAATGAGCAGTTCTTC	TRBV3-1/TRBV3-2	TRBJ2-1	-	TRBD1
CSVGTAGNTIYF	TGCAGCGTCGGGACAGCTGGAAACACCATATATTTT	TRBV29-1	TRBJ1-3	once	TRBD1
CSVSSGRGDTQYF	TGCAGCGTTTCCAGCGGGAGAGGAGATACGCAGTATTTT	TRBV29-1	TRBJ2-3	-	TRBD2
CASDNRGTYEQYF	TGTGCCAGCGATAACAGGGGAACCTACGAGCAGTACTTC	TRBV6-5	TRBJ2-7	-	TRBD1
CASSFLTGNQPQHF	TGTGCCAGCAGCTTTTTAACGGGCAATCAGCCCCAGCATTTT	TRBV5-8	TRBJ1-5	once	-
CASRANNEKLFF	TGCGCCAGCAGAGCAAATAATGAAAAACTGTTTTTT	TRBV5-1	TRBJ1-4	-	-
CASRPRARYTGELFF	TGTGCCAGCAGACCGAGAGCGAGATACACCGGGGAGCTGTTTTTT	TRBV11-1	TRBJ2-2	-	-
CSVVGPNTEAFF	TGCAGCGTGGTGGGGCCCAACACTGAAGCTTTCTTT	TRBV29-1	TRBJ1-1	-	-
CASSEGVRRNSPLHF	TGTGCCAGCAGTGAAGGTGTACGGAGAAATTCACCCCTCCACTTT	TRBV6-1	TRBJ1-6	-	-
CASSPGADMNTEAFF	TGTGCCAGCAGCCCCGGCGCAGACATGAACACTGAAGCTTTCTTT	TRBV7-3	TRBJ1-1	-	-
CASSPDAGRNEKLFF	TGTGCCAGCAGTCCCGATGCAGGGAGGAATGAAAAACTGTTTTTT	TRBV6-5	TRBJ1-4	-	-
CASSFSQGAYEQYF	TGTGCCAGCAGCTTCTCACAGGGTGCCTACGAGCAGTACTTC	TRBV11-2	TRBJ2-7	-	-
CASSETLLGGDFSTDTQYF	TGTGCCAGCAGTGAAACCTTACTCGGGGGGGACTTTAGCACAGATACGCAGTATTTT	TRBV2	TRBJ2-3	once	TRBD2
CASSHPGFYNTEAFF	TGCGCCAGCAGCCATCCAGGGTTTTATAACACTGAAGCTTTCTTT	TRBV4-1	TRBJ1-1	-	-
CASSLEGTSGSYEQYF	TGTGCCAGCAGCTTAGAAGGGACTAGCGGGAGCTACGAGCAGTACTTC	TRBV11-3	TRBJ2-7	-	TRBD2